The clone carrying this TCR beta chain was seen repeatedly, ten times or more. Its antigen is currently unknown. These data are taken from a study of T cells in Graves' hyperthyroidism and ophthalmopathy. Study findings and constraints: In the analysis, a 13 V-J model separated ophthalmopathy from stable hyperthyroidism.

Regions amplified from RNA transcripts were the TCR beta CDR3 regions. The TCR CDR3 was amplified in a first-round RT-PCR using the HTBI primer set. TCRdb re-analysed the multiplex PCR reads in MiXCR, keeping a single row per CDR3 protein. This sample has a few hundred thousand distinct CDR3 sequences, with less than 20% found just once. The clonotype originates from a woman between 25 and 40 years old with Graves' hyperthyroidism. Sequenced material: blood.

The chain's CDR3 is CASSLVDGRAEAFF. DNA of the CDR3: TGTGCCAGCAGCTTAGTGGACGGGCGGGCTGAAGCTTTCTTT. The chain links TRBV11-2 to TRBJ1-1; D unclear. Between the trimmed V and J ends, which lost 1 base and 6 bases, there was a span of 12 bases. This CDR3 comprises 14 residues. Germline assignment: CDR1 SGHAT and CDR2 FQNNGV.